The present entry profiles one T cell receptor (beta chain) with its context. The antigen is unknown. V lost 2 bases and J lost 5, with 10 bases in between. This CDR3 region has 14 residues. Germline lookup yields CDR1 SEHNR and CDR2 FQNEAQ (reference sequence). The data are from a study of cytomegalovirus exposure and HLA in healthy donors. Study-level background: Of all 360 or so donors who were genotyped, around 79% belonged to the Caucasian-associated ancestry cluster.

The study ran its PCR with 60 Vbeta and 13 Jbeta primers. Clones were read by immunoSEQ multiplex PCR, and TCRdb kept only the in-frame ones, dropping some. Its table records approximately 70,000 clones. General study findings and limits: Sequence variants that were highly shared formed a cluster that was likely a sequencing artifact.

The chain uses TRBV7-9 and TRBJ1-5, with unresolved D. The TCR originated in a woman aged 40-49 years in good health and CMV-seropositive. Sequences were obtained from PBMCs. As DNA, the CDR3 is TGTGCCAGCAGCTTAATTCTCGGGGATCAGCCCCAGCATTTT. This codes for CASSLILGDQPQHF.